One T cell receptor (beta chain) is described in this entry. Its antigen is not known. This record belongs to a study of shared clonotypes between healthy human individuals. About the study: Each donor's CD4 naive and CD4 memory cells filled three plates apiece, CD8 naive two, and CD8 memory one.

At a deep level, the assay was run. Sequencing was performed with immunoSEQ multiplex PCR; in TCRdb, only in-frame clones are kept and a portion is missing. The repertoire holds some 790,000 clones, with roughly 72% as singletons. General observations from the study: Researchers found naive subsets generally carried larger estimated richness than memory subsets. Between a few donors, naive CD4 clonotypes were shared at a level of about 5%.

The CDR3 sequence is 15 residues long. Germline lookup yields CDR1 GTSNPN and CDR2 SVGIG (reference sequence). Trimming stripped 0 bases from V and 4 bases from J, with 10 bases between. Sequencing input: memory CD4+ T cells sorted from blood. Subset indicated: CD45RA-negative fraction. The gene calls are TRBV30 and TRBJ2-6; D call uncertain. This sequence originates from a woman in her 30s in good health. The CDR3 DNA is TGTGCCTGGAGTGTCTGGTCGAAGGGGGCCAACGTCCTGACTTTC. Amino acid sequence: CAWSVWSKGANVLTF.